This TCR beta chain is from a study of cytomegalovirus exposure and HLA in healthy donors. The CDR3 runs to 14 residues. Germline V gives CDR1 SGHRS, CDR2 YFSETQ. Trimming left V 0 bases short and J 6 bases short, with 7 bases between. 13 Jbeta primers and 60 Vbeta primers were used for the PCR. Sequencing used immunoSEQ multiplex PCR; TCRdb keeps in-frame clones, though not all of them. This sample's clone table lists some 130,000 clones. The receptor was derived from a woman between 40 and 50 years old in good health and CMV-seropositive. The gene calls are TRBV5-1 and TRBJ2-6; D gene ambiguous. The sample was PBMCs. In DNA, the CDR3 is TGCGCCAGCAGCTTGGCCCAACTGGCCAACGTCCTGACTTTC. This encodes CASSLAQLANVLTF.